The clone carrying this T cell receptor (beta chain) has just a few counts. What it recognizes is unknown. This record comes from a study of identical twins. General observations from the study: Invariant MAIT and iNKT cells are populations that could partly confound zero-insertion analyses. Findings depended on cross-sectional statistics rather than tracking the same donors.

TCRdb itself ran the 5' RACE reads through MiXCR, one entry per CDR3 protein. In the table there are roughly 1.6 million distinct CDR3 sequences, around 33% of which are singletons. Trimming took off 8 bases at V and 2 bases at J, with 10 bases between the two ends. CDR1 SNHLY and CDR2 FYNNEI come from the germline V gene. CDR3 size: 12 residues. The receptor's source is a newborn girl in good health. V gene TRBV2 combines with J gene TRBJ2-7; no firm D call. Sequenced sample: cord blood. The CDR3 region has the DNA TGTGCCAGCCTTATACTCGCCTACGAGCAGTACTTC. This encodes CASLILAYEQYF. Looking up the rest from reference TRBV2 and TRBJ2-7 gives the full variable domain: EPEVTQTPSHQVTQMGQEVILRCVPISNHLYFYWYRQILGQKVEFLVSFYNNEISEKSEIFDDQFSVERPDGSNFTLKIRSTKLEDSAMYFCASLILAYEQYFGPGTRLTVT.